Listed here are 22 T cell receptor beta chains from one sample, sequenced in a study of human T cells and chemical hapten exposure. Regarding time point: pre-sensitization, week 0. Stated treatment: therapeutic diphenylcyclopropenone sensitization with weekly scalp DPC. TCRdb re-analysed the RACE reads in MiXCR, keeping a single row per CDR3 protein. This sample yields 350,000 to 400,000 distinct CDR3 sequences, of which approximately 5.1% are seen a single time; 2.5% to 3% belongs to the top ten. Specimen: whole blood, collected in connection with sensitization to the hapten diphenylcyclopropenone (DPC). These receptor sequences come from a woman aged 45-59 years with alopecia areata. Some clones in this sample may be carry-over from other donors' samples.

J is TRBJ1-2 and V is TRBV5-3; D gene unclear. TRBV5-3 carries the ORF label, with uncertain function. V was clipped by 2 bases and J by 3 bases, with 11 bases between them. This CDR3 has 14 amino acids. This chain's CDR3 is CARSFESLHYGYTF. The CDR3 DNA reads TGTGCCAGAAGCTTTGAGTCCCTCCACTATGGCTACACCTTC.

Turning to this clonotype: This may be a read error: a much more frequent sequence differs by one nucleotide. The CDR3 loop is CASSEAHHSDYGYTF. In nucleotides, the CDR3 is TGTGCCAGCAGTGAAGCGCATCACAGTGACTATGGCTACACCTTC. The J gene is TRBJ1-2, the V gene TRBV6-1; no clear D gene. Germline lookup yields CDR1 MNHNS and CDR2 SASEGT. The V gene lost 0 bases and the J gene lost 3 bases, with 11 bases spanning the gap. The CDR3 loop spans 15 amino acids.

The table lists this clonotype with many counts. V and J are TRBV27 and TRBJ2-3, with TRBD2 identical over 11 bases. The CDR3 totals 16 residues. Germline CDR1 MNHEY, CDR2 SMNVEV (reference sequence). Trimming took 5 bases from V and 4 from J; bases not matched to a gene: 8. The CDR3: CASSPRLAGGPDTQYF. Here the CDR3 DNA reads TGTGCCAGCAGTCCCCGCTTAGCGGGAGGGCCAGATACGCAGTATTTT.

On this clonotype itself: It may be a read error: a sequence one base away is much more abundant. This rearrangement joins TRBV6-6 to TRBJ2-3; TRBD1 is a possible D gene (6 bases). This CDR3 is 15 amino acids long. CDR1 and CDR2 (germline): MNHNY, SVGAGI (reference sequence). Trimming stripped 6 bases from V and 1 base from J, with 14 bases between. The CDR3 reads CASSPWRTGTDTQYF. CDR3 nucleotides: TGTGCCAGCAGCCCCTGGAGGACAGGCACAGATACGCAGTATTTT.

This clonotype has just a few counts. The CDR3 sequence is CATETGTNEKLFF. Here the CDR3 DNA reads TGTGCCACCGAGACGGGTACTAATGAAAAACTGTTTTTT. J is TRBJ1-4 and V is TRBV6-6; D gene ambiguous. V was shortened by 10 bases and J by 2 bases, with 11 bases between the two germline ends. The CDR3 loop spans 13 amino acids. Germline assignment: CDR1 MNHNY and CDR2 SVGAGI (reference sequence).

This chain uses TRBV6-6 with TRBJ2-5; D assignment may be TRBD1 or TRBD2 (5 bases each). V was shortened by 0 bases and J by 5 bases, with 16 bases between the two germline ends. The CDR3 extends over 16 amino acids. The germline V gene has CDR1 MNHNY and CDR2 SVGAGI (reference sequence). The CDR3: CASSYSRVRVKETQYF. The CDR3 coding sequence is TGTGCCAGCAGTTACTCGCGGGTCAGGGTTAAGGAGACCCAGTACTTC.

This clonotype showed up many times. V and J are TRBV6-5 and TRBJ2-7, with D tentatively TRBD1 (5 bases). The CDR3 is 12 amino acids. Per germline, CDR1 MNHEY and CDR2 SVGAGI. V was pared by 2 bases and J by 13 bases, with 15 bases between. CDR3 sequence reads: CASSYADAGLYF. CDR3 DNA: TGTGCCAGCAGTTACGCGGACGCAGGGCTTTACTTC.

This clonotype has just a few counts. The chain joins TRBV6-5 to TRBJ1-1; D is uncertain. From germline, CDR1 is MNHEY and CDR2 SVGAGI. V was clipped by 2 bases and J by 5 bases, with 6 bases between them. The CDR3 is 12 residues long. The DNA of the CDR3 is TGTGCCAGCAGTTACGAGGGTACTGAAGCTTTCTTT. Protein sequence: CASSYEGTEAFF.

The gene calls are TRBV29-1 and TRBJ1-1; D not resolved. The CDR3 is made up of 12 amino acids. Germline CDR1 is SQVTM and CDR2 is ANQGSEA. The V gene lost 4 bases and the J gene lost 7 bases, with 13 bases spanning the gap. CDR3 nucleotide sequence: TGCAGCGTTGTGGTTGAGACGGGTGAAGCTTTCTTT. Translated, it gives CSVVVETGEAFF.

Many counts were recorded for this clonotype. The chain employs TRBV4-1 and TRBJ1-5; TRBD1 is a possible D gene (6 bases). V dropped 3 bases and J dropped 5 bases, with 11 bases sitting between them. The CDR3 loop spans 14 amino acids. The germline V gene has CDR1 MGHRA and CDR2 YSYEKL. CDR3 nucleotide sequence: TGCGCCAGCAGCCATCCAGGGGAGGATCAGCCCCAGCATTTT. It specifies CASSHPGEDQPQHF.

Only a few counts were recorded for this clonotype. The V gene is TRBV4-2, the J gene TRBJ2-3, with TRBD2 matching 8 bases. The CDR3 runs to 17 residues. Germline CDR1 and CDR2: LGHNA and YNFKEQ. J gave up 3 bases and V 0 bases, and 8 bases lay outside the gene matches. The CDR3 sequence is CASSQDSQRGITDTQYF. CDR3 nucleotides: TGTGCCAGCAGCCAAGATTCGCAGCGGGGGATAACAGATACGCAGTATTTT.

CDR3 DNA: TGTGCCAGCAGTGAGGAGTTAAACTATGGCTACACCTTC. Translated, it gives CASSEELNYGYTF. This chain links TRBV6-1 with TRBJ1-2; D is unclear. This CDR3 has 13 amino acids. The V and J ends lost 3 bases and 2 bases respectively, with 7 bases between them. The V gene's germline CDR1 is MNHNS and CDR2 SASEGT.

This clonotype was counted ten times or more. The chain has TRBV30 and TRBJ2-7; no firm D call. The CDR3 loop spans 13 amino acids. CDR1 is GTSNPN, CDR2 SVGIG, per germline (reference sequence). V lost 0 bases and J lost 6, with 12 bases in between. The CDR3 protein is CAWSVRRDSEQYF. In DNA, the CDR3 is TGTGCCTGGAGTGTACGACGTGACTCCGAGCAGTACTTC.

This clonotype has just a few counts. The chain couples TRBV12-3 or TRBV12-4 to TRBJ1-1; D not certain. Trimming removed 6 bases at V and 7 bases at J, with 12 bases between. The length of the CDR3 is 12 residues. This CDR3 reads CASSRSSGEAFF. The DNA for the CDR3 is TGTGCCAGCAGCCGCTCGAGCGGTGAAGCTTTCTTT.

DNA for the CDR3: TGTGCCACCAGCACCGAGCCCGGCAATCAGCCCCAGCATTTT. It is translated as CATSTEPGNQPQHF. The chain is built from TRBV15 and TRBJ1-5; D remains unclear. This CDR3 spans 14 amino acids. The germline V gene has CDR1 LNHNV and CDR2 YYDKDF (reference sequence). Deletions cut 4 bases from V and 2 bases from J, with 9 bases between.

This clonotype came up many times. CDR3 coding DNA: TGTGCCAGCAGTCCCTGGGTAGCGGGGGGCAGCACAGATACGCAGTATTTT. It yields the protein CASSPWVAGGSTDTQYF. This rearrangement joins TRBV6-5 to TRBJ2-3; TRBD2 aligns across 10 bases. Unmatched junction bases numbered 8, after V lost 5 bases and J lost 0 bases. CDR1 and CDR2 from the germline V gene are MNHEY and SVGAGI. The CDR3 is 17 residues long.

This clonotype has more than one count but fewer than ten. The gene calls are TRBV29-1 and TRBJ2-7; D is uncertain. Germline values: CDR1 SQVTM, CDR2 ANQGSEA. The CDR3 has 13 amino acids. V lost 2 bases to trimming and J lost 0 bases, with 8 bases between them. The CDR3 DNA follows: TGCAGCGTTGAAAAGGGTAGCTCCTACGAGCAGTACTTC. Translation: CSVEKGSSYEQYF.

The sample holds a few counts of this clonotype. The chain carries TRBV20-1 and TRBJ2-2; TRBD2 matches 7 bases. The CDR3 length is 13 residues. Unmatched junction bases numbered 9, after V lost 8 bases and J lost 6 bases. In germline, CDR1 is DFQATT, CDR2 SNEGSKA (reference sequence). Here the CDR3 DNA reads TGCAGTCCCCTGGCGGGAGTGGCCGGGGAGCTGTTTTTT. It translates to CSPLAGVAGELFF.

This clonotype was recorded many times. The chain employs TRBV7-2 and TRBJ2-3, with D unresolved. The CDR3 extends over 14 amino acids. Germline assignment: CDR1 SGHTA and CDR2 FQGNSA. V shed 1 base and J shed 0 bases, with 5 bases lying between them. The CDR3: CASSLVSSTDTQYF. The DNA for the CDR3 is TGTGCCAGCAGCTTAGTCTCAAGCACAGATACGCAGTATTTT.

This chain connects TRBV10-3 to TRBJ2-5, with D perhaps matching TRBD1 or TRBD2 (5 bases each). Deletions cut 4 bases from V and 2 bases from J, with 11 bases between. Per the germline V gene, CDR1 is ENHRY and CDR2 is SYGVKD. The CDR3 sequence is 14 residues long. The CDR3 DNA is TGTGCCATCAGTGGACAGCCGGGGCAAGAGACCCAGTACTTC. Residues: CAISGQPGQETQYF.

This clonotype was detected only a few times. This chain joins TRBV14 and TRBJ2-3; D call uncertain. The germline V and J ends were trimmed by 0 bases and 4 bases, with 8 bases remaining between them. The CDR3 sequence is 14 residues long. Germline V lookup: CDR1 SGHDN, CDR2 FVKESK. The CDR3 DNA sequence: TGTGCCAGCAGCCAAGATTTCAATGCAGATACGCAGTATTTT. Protein sequence: CASSQDFNADTQYF.

This clonotype was picked up many times. The chain uses TRBV27 and TRBJ2-2, with 8 bases lining up with TRBD1. V shed 5 bases, J shed 0 bases, and the junction held 8 bases outside the gene matches. CDR1 MNHEY and CDR2 SMNVEV come from the germline V gene (reference sequence). The CDR3 has 17 residues. CDR3 protein: CASSRWPDRANTGELFF. CDR3 bases: TGTGCCAGCAGTCGTTGGCCGGACAGGGCGAACACCGGGGAGCTGTTTTTT.